The sequence of this T cell receptor (beta chain) was determined in a study of T cells expressing NK-cell markers. Study at large: Repertoire data for TCR beta were derived from sorted T cells (CD3+CD56+NKG2C+, CD3+CD56+NKG2C- and CD3+CD56-NKG2C+).

Findings and limits, study-wide: Among CD8+ T cells from roughly six donors, dominant NKG2C+ clonotypes accounted for about 1.0-8%.

The CDR3 runs 13 residues. CDR1 and CDR2 (germline): SQVTM, ANQGSEA. TCRdb reanalyzed the 5' RACE reads and collapses them to one entry per CDR3 protein, without DNA. This listing includes about 150,000 distinct CDR3 sequences. For this clonotype: Its cognate antigen is unknown.

V gene TRBV29-1 combines with J gene TRBJ2-1; TCRdb reports TRBD2, a call that lacks DNA to check it against. This clonotype was obtained from a woman aged 45-59 years in good health. The sample taken for sequencing was blood T cells: a sorted CD56 or NKG2C T cell subset, CD4+ or CD8+ T cells, or bulk PBMC T cells (not recorded which). This chain's CDR3 is CSVEEGAYNEQFF.